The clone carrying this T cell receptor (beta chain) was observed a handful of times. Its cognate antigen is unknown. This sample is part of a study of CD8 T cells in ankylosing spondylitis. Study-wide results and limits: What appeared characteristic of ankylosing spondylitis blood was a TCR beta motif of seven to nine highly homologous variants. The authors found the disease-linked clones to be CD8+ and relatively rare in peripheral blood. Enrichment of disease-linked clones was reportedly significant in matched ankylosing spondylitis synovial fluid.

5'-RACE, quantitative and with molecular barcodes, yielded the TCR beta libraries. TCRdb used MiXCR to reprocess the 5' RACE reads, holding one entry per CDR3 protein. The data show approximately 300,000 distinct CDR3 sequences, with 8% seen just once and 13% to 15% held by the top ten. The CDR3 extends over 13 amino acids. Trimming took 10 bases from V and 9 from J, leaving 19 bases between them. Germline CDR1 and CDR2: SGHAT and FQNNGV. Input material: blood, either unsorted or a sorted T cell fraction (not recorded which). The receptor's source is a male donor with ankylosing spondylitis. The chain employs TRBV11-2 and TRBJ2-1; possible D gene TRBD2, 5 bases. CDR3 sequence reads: CATSLRSGFEQFF. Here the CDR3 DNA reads TGTGCCACCTCCCTTCGATCGGGGTTTGAGCAGTTCTTC.